This TCR beta chain was sequenced during a study of T cells after posttransplantation cyclophosphamide. V lost 7 bases to trimming and J lost 4 bases; unmatched junction nucleotides: 8. In germline, CDR1 is SQVTM, CDR2 ANQGSEA. The CDR3 totals 14 residues. Assay: immunoSEQ multiplex PCR; the TCRdb copy retains only in-frame clones and omits some. This sample has several thousand clones, with roughly nine tenths found just once. Treatment was busulfan-fludarabine conditioning, a marrow graft, and cyclophosphamide on days +3 and +4. The sample was CD4+ T cells sorted from blood, taken approximately 1,300 days after allogeneic stem cell transplant with posttransplant cyclophosphamide. This clonotype was obtained from a female patient between 50 and 60 years old who received an allogeneic stem cell transplant from a related donor, was CMV-positive, and had no GVHD. The graft donor may be the source of some T cells. The chain joins TRBV29-1 to TRBJ2-2, with 8 bases fitting TRBD1. The CDR3 spells CSGQGARGTGELFF. For the CDR3, the DNA is TGCAGCGGTCAGGGGGCGCGAGGCACCGGGGAGCTGTTTTTT.